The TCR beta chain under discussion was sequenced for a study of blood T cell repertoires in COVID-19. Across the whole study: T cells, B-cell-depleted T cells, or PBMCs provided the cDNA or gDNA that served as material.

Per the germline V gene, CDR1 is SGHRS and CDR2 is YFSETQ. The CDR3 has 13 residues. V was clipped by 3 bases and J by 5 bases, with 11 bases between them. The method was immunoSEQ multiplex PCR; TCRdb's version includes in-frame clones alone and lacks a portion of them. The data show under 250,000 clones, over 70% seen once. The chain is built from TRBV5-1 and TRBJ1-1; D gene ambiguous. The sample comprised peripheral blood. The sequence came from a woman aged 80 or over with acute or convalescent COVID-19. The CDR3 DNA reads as TGCGCCAGCAGCTCCTCGTCCCAGACTGAAGCTTTCTTT. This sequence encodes CASSSSSQTEAFF.